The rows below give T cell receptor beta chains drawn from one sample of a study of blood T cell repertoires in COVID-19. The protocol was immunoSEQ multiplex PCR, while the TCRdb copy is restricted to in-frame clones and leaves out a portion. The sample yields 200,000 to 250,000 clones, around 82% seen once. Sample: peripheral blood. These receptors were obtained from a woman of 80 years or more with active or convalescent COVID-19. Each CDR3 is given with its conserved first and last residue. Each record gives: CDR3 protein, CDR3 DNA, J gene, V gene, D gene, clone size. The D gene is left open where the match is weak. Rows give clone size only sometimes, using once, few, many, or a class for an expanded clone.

CDR3aa: CAISDGMGQRNSPLHF
CDR3nt: TGTGCCATCAGTGATGGGATGGGGCAGAGGAATTCACCCCTCCACTTT
j_gene: TRBJ1-6
v_gene: TRBV10-3
d_gene: NA
abundance: NA

CDR3aa: CATSAGQVGNQPQHF
CDR3nt: TGTGCCACCAGCGCCGGACAGGTTGGGAATCAGCCCCAGCATTTT
j_gene: TRBJ1-5
v_gene: TRBV24-1
d_gene: TRBD1
abundance: once

CDR3aa: CASTGQAGYGYTF
CDR3nt: TGTGCCAGCACAGGACAGGCCGGCTATGGCTACACCTTC
j_gene: TRBJ1-2
v_gene: TRBV6-6
d_gene: TRBD1
abundance: NA

CDR3aa: CASSPGTAQETQYF
CDR3nt: TGTGCCAGCTCACCAGGGACAGCCCAAGAGACCCAGTACTTC
j_gene: TRBJ2-5
v_gene: TRBV18
d_gene: TRBD1
abundance: NA

CDR3aa: CASNQGQGDGYTF
CDR3nt: TGTGCCAGTAATCAGGGACAGGGCGATGGCTACACCTTC
j_gene: TRBJ1-2
v_gene: TRBV19
d_gene: TRBD1
abundance: NA

CDR3aa: CASSLDVGRGTGRTDTQYF
CDR3nt: TGTGCCAGCAGCTTAGATGTGGGGCGCGGGACAGGGCGCACAGATACGCAGTATTTT
j_gene: TRBJ2-3
v_gene: TRBV7-9
d_gene: TRBD1
abundance: NA

CDR3aa: CASSPTGASEAFF
CDR3nt: TGTGCCAGCAGCCCGACAGGAGCTTCTGAAGCTTTCTTT
j_gene: TRBJ1-1
v_gene: TRBV3-1/TRBV3-2
d_gene: NA
abundance: few

CDR3aa: CASSEQGGWNQPQHF
CDR3nt: TGTGCCAGCAGTGAACAGGGTGGGTGGAATCAGCCCCAGCATTTT
j_gene: TRBJ1-5
v_gene: TRBV6-1
d_gene: NA
abundance: NA

CDR3aa: CASSPAARNEQFF
CDR3nt: TGTGCCAGCAGTCCAGCGGCACGCAATGAGCAGTTCTTC
j_gene: TRBJ2-1
v_gene: TRBV27
d_gene: NA
abundance: NA

CDR3aa: CASSLGSGGELFF
CDR3nt: TGTGCCAGCAGCTTGGGCTCGGGCGGGGAGCTGTTTTTT
j_gene: TRBJ2-2
v_gene: TRBV5-6
d_gene: NA
abundance: NA

CDR3aa: CASSGTGTSSYEQYF
CDR3nt: TGTGCCAGCTCAGGGACAGGGACTAGCTCCTACGAGCAGTACTTC
j_gene: TRBJ2-7
v_gene: TRBV18
d_gene: NA
abundance: NA

CDR3aa: CASRDGTVNTGELFF
CDR3nt: TGTGCCAGCAGGGACGGGACAGTTAACACCGGGGAGCTGTTTTTT
j_gene: TRBJ2-2
v_gene: TRBV27
d_gene: TRBD1
abundance: NA

CDR3aa: CASSRPGAGIREKLFF
CDR3nt: TGTGCCAGCAGCCGCCCTGGGGCAGGGATCCGTGAAAAACTGTTTTTT
j_gene: TRBJ1-4
v_gene: TRBV2
d_gene: NA
abundance: NA

CDR3aa: CASSPRQGSGKPQHF
CDR3nt: TGTGCCAGCTCACCACGACAGGGGAGTGGGAAGCCCCAGCATTTT
j_gene: TRBJ1-5
v_gene: TRBV18
d_gene: TRBD1
abundance: NA

CDR3aa: CASSQGPSSGSYEQYF
CDR3nt: TGCGCCAGCAGCCAAGGCCCGTCTAGCGGGAGCTACGAGCAGTACTTC
j_gene: TRBJ2-7
v_gene: TRBV4-1
d_gene: TRBD2
abundance: NA

CDR3aa: CASSLGQFYEQYF
CDR3nt: TGTGCCAGCAGCTTAGGCCAGTTCTACGAGCAGTACTTC
j_gene: TRBJ2-7
v_gene: TRBV28
d_gene: NA
abundance: NA

CDR3aa: CASSSSRTVREQFF
CDR3nt: TGTGCCAGCAGTTCCTCCAGGACAGTCCGTGAGCAGTTCTTC
j_gene: TRBJ2-1
v_gene: TRBV28
d_gene: NA
abundance: NA

CDR3aa: CASSLGQGVGTF
CDR3nt: TGTGCCAGCAGTTTGGGGCAGGGGGTCGGGACCTTC
j_gene: TRBJ1-2
v_gene: TRBV28
d_gene: TRBD1
abundance: once

CDR3aa: CASSFTGGWTEAFF
CDR3nt: TGCGCCAGCAGCTTTACAGGGGGTTGGACTGAAGCTTTCTTT
j_gene: TRBJ1-1
v_gene: TRBV5-1
d_gene: TRBD1
abundance: NA

CDR3aa: CASSTGQGSPNYGYTF
CDR3nt: TGTGCCAGTAGTACAGGACAGGGAAGTCCAAACTATGGCTACACCTTC
j_gene: TRBJ1-2
v_gene: TRBV19
d_gene: TRBD1
abundance: NA

CDR3aa: CATQRQSSYNEQFF
CDR3nt: TGTGCCACCCAGCGACAGAGCTCCTACAATGAGCAGTTCTTC
j_gene: TRBJ2-1
v_gene: TRBV10-3
d_gene: NA
abundance: once

CDR3aa: CASSQATLNYGYTF
CDR3nt: TGTGCCAGCAGTCAGGCTACCCTTAACTATGGCTACACCTTC
j_gene: TRBJ1-2
v_gene: TRBV5-6
d_gene: NA
abundance: NA

CDR3aa: CSVGEQAQYF
CDR3nt: TGCAGTGTAGGGGAACAGGCGCAGTATTTT
j_gene: TRBJ2-3
v_gene: TRBV20-1
d_gene: NA
abundance: NA

CDR3aa: CSVGDRNTVHEQYF
CDR3nt: TGCAGCGTAGGGGACAGGAACACTGTCCACGAGCAGTACTTC
j_gene: TRBJ2-7
v_gene: TRBV29-1
d_gene: TRBD1
abundance: once

CDR3aa: CASSPHDGLAGSGQFF
CDR3nt: TGTGCCAGCAGCCCCCACGACGGGCTAGCGGGGTCTGGGCAGTTCTTC
j_gene: TRBJ2-1
v_gene: TRBV5-5
d_gene: TRBD2
abundance: NA

CDR3aa: CASSPFGRGTNEKLFF
CDR3nt: TGTGCCAGCTCACCATTCGGTAGGGGGACTAATGAAAAACTGTTTTTT
j_gene: TRBJ1-4
v_gene: TRBV18
d_gene: NA
abundance: NA